This TCR beta chain is from a study of shared clonotypes between healthy human individuals. CDR3 length: 12 amino acids. Germline CDR1 reads SNHLY; CDR2 reads FYNNEI. Replicate PCRs for sorted subsets used roughly 200 ng DNA; this equaled around 29,000 T cell genomes. Original handling: Owing to the provision of junction-only sequences devoid of quality scores by immunoSEQ, filtering differed. Sequencing was performed with immunoSEQ multiplex PCR; in TCRdb, only in-frame clones are kept and a portion is missing. The DNA was the basis for D and trimming; V, J and clone size are from that table. The table shows a few hundred thousand clones, with over 95% occurring only once. Cells designated naive CD8 were CD45RO-negative and were positively selected for CCR7, with terminally differentiated effector memory CD45RA+ cells excluded.

The origin of this receptor is a woman aged 25 to 39 in good health. Sequencing was carried out using naive CD8+ T cells sorted from blood. The genes are TRBV2 and TRBJ2-5; D is possibly TRBD1 or TRBD2 (5 bases each). The end of the DNA is better explained by TRBJ2-7, so the J call may be wrong. The CDR3 loop reads CASSTGRDEQYF. CDR3 DNA sequence: TGTGCCAGCAGTACGGGACGCGACGAGCAGTACTTC.